These 29 T cell receptor beta chains share one sample of origin, sequenced in a study of cytomegalovirus exposure and HLA in healthy donors. Primers: 60 Vbeta forward and 13 Jbeta reverse. Generated by immunoSEQ multiplex PCR, the TCRdb table keeps only in-frame clones and is missing some. The sample carries approximately 180,000 clones, 70% to 85% recorded once. Source material: PBMCs. The receptors come from a man aged 18 to 29 in good health and CMV-seronegative.

This chain links TRBV7-9 with TRBJ2-3; TRBD2 might be the D (5 bases). Germline V lookup: CDR1 SEHNR, CDR2 FQNEAQ (reference sequence). The CDR3 sequence is 11 residues long. The CDR3 reads CSVSEGDTQYF. The CDR3 DNA sequence: TGTTCCGTCTCCGAGGGAGATACGCAGTATTTT.

The gene calls are TRBV5-4 and TRBJ2-3; 10 nucleotides line up with TRBD2. The V segment lost 6 bases and the J segment 4 bases; nucleotides outside the gene matches: 11. This CDR3 region has 16 residues. CDR1 SGHNT and CDR2 YYREEE come from the germline V gene (reference sequence). The CDR3 DNA reads TGTGCCAGCACCCAGGGACTAGCGCAGGCAGCAGATACGCAGTATTTT. It is translated as CASTQGLAQAADTQYF.

The chain combines TRBV7-6 with TRBJ1-3; D gene unclear. Germline CDR1 and CDR2: SGHVS and FNYEAQ. With 0 bases removed from V and 4 bases from J, the gap between germline ends came to 7 bases. The CDR3 contains 14 residues. The CDR3 nucleotides are TGTGCCAGCAGCTTAGCGCGAGGGGGAAACACCATATATTTT. Translating it yields CASSLARGGNTIYF. The full variable domain, in which reference TRBV7-6 and TRBJ1-3 provide the parts outside the CDR3, is GAGVSQSPRYKVTKRGQDVALRCDPISGHVSLYWYRQALGQGPEFLTYFNYEAQQDKSGLPNDRFSAERPEGSISTLTIQRTEQRDSAMYRCASSLARGGNTIYFGEGSWLTVV.

This chain uses TRBV7-3 with TRBJ2-3, with TRBD1 matching 7 bases. Germline CDR1 and CDR2: SGHTA and FQGTGA. The CDR3 consists of 16 residues. After removal of 4 bases from V and 3 bases from J, the junction contained 10 bases not matched to a gene. The CDR3 is CASSSVTGKGTDTQYF. CDR3 nucleotides: TGTGCCAGCAGCTCTGTGACAGGGAAGGGAACAGATACGCAGTATTTT.

The chain uses TRBV7-3 and TRBJ2-1, with D possibly being TRBD2 (6 bases). The CDR3 has 13 residues. Germline V gives CDR1 SGHTA, CDR2 FQGTGA. Deletions cut 6 bases from V and 6 bases from J, with 12 bases between. CDR3 bases: TGTGCCAGCAGGTTCTCCGGGAGCAATGAGCAGTTCTTC. Translation: CASRFSGSNEQFF. The full variable domain, with the rest looked up from reference TRBV7-3 and TRBJ2-1, is GAGVSQTPSNKVTEKGKYVELRCDPISGHTALYWYRQSLGQGPEFLIYFQGTGAADDSGLPNDRFFAVRPEGSVSTLKIQRTERGDSAVYLCASRFSGSNEQFFGPGTRLTVL.

This clone has a handful of counts. J is TRBJ2-2 and V is TRBV19; 9 bases line up with TRBD2. Per germline, CDR1 LNHDA and CDR2 SQIVND (reference sequence). Unmatched junction bases numbered 12, after V lost 3 bases and J lost 7 bases. There are 17 residues in the CDR3. CDR3 sequence (DNA): TGTGCCAGTAGTATCTCAGGCGGGAGGGCCCGCAACGGGGAGCTGTTTTTT. It codes for CASSISGGRARNGELFF.

The chain employs TRBV19 and TRBJ2-4, with 8 bases that match TRBD1. CDR3 length: 14 residues. Germline trimming cut 5 bases from V and 10 bases from J; bases unmatched to any gene: 10. Germline V lookup: CDR1 LNHDA, CDR2 SQIVND (reference sequence). For the CDR3, the DNA is TGTGCCAGTAGTCCCGGACAGGGCTCTGCTATTCAGTACTTC. It is translated as CASSPGQGSAIQYF.

The gene calls are TRBV28 and TRBJ2-3; D possibly corresponds to TRBD1 (6 bases). Germline V gene lookup returns CDR1 MDHEN and CDR2 SYDVKM. Trimming pared 4 bases from V and 6 bases from J, leaving 20 bases between. The length of the CDR3 is 16 residues. CDR3: CASSSQGPQRLDTQYF. As DNA, the CDR3 is TGTGCCAGCAGTTCACAGGGACCCCAGAGGCTTGATACGCAGTATTTT.

The rearrangement links TRBV7-9 to TRBJ1-2; D unresolved. The CDR3 sequence is 12 residues long. V shed 1 base and J shed 4 bases, with 4 bases lying between them. Germline V gene data show CDR1 as SEHNR and CDR2 as FQNEAQ (reference sequence). The CDR3 spells CASSLGGYGYTF. CDR3 in DNA: TGTGCCAGCAGCTTAGGCGGCTATGGCTACACCTTC.

This rearrangement joins TRBV19 to TRBJ2-2, with D uncertain. Germline lookup yields CDR1 LNHDA and CDR2 SQIVND (reference sequence). V lost 5 bases, J lost 2 bases, and 9 bases lay in between. The CDR3 extends over 14 amino acids. The CDR3 reads CASSFAGNTGELFF. The DNA for the CDR3 is TGTGCCAGTAGTTTTGCAGGAAACACCGGGGAGCTGTTTTTT.

This clone was counted a single time. The V and J genes are TRBV2 and TRBJ1-1; D might be TRBD1 (5 bases). This CDR3 comprises 17 residues. Trimming cost V 5 bases and J 0 bases, with 19 bases left between them. Germline CDR1 is SNHLY and CDR2 is FYNNEI. CDR3 protein: CASSILRGTKLNTEAFF. CDR3 coding DNA: TGTGCCAGCAGTATCTTGCGGGGGACCAAACTGAACACTGAAGCTTTCTTT.

There are a few counts of this clone. The chain has TRBV18 and TRBJ1-5, with D uncertain. V gave up 0 bases and J gave up 5 bases, with 8 bases separating them. This CDR3 contains 14 residues. Germline V lookup: CDR1 KGHSH, CDR2 LQKENI. The CDR3 DNA sequence: TGTGCCAGCTCACCACCAACAAGCGATCAGCCCCAGCATTTT. Its protein is CASSPPTSDQPQHF.

This rearrangement joins TRBV7-9 to TRBJ2-2; the D gene is possibly TRBD2 (5 bases). The length of the CDR3 is 15 residues. In germline, CDR1 is SEHNR, CDR2 FQNEAQ (reference sequence). V lost 9 bases and J 3 bases, leaving 17 bases between the germline ends. CDR3 sequence reads: CARSTTGSDTGELFF. CDR3 coding DNA: TGTGCCAGAAGTACAACGGGGTCGGACACCGGGGAGCTGTTTTTT.

The chain uses TRBV5-5 and TRBJ2-7; weak D call: TRBD1 (7 bases). The length of the CDR3 is 17 residues. Trimming took 4 bases from V and 2 from J, leaving 22 bases between them. Germline-derived CDR1 and CDR2 are SGHKS and YYEKEE (reference sequence). The chain's CDR3 is CASSPTLAGGKAYEQYF. CDR3 DNA: TGTGCCAGCAGCCCCACTTTAGCAGGGGGGAAGGCCTACGAGCAGTACTTC. The full variable domain, rest sourced from reference TRBV5-5 and TRBJ2-7, is DAGVTQSPTHLIKTRGQQVTLRCSPISGHKSVSWYQQVLGQGPQFIFQYYEKEERGRGNFPDRFSARQFPNYSSELNVNALLLGDSALYLCASSPTLAGGKAYEQYFGPGTRLTVT.

This clone was recorded only once. This rearrangement joins TRBV7-9 to TRBJ2-2, with D unclear. This CDR3 region has 14 residues. CDR1 and CDR2 from the germline V gene are SEHNR and FQNEAQ (reference sequence). The CDR3 sequence: CSDASGSNTGELFF. The CDR3 DNA is TGTTCCGACGCCTCAGGTTCGAACACCGGGGAGCTGTTTTTT.

The chain joins TRBV4-1 to TRBJ1-2; TRBD1 might be the D (5 bases). The CDR3 is made up of 16 amino acids. CDR1 is MGHRA, CDR2 YSYEKL, per germline. Trimming shortened V by 0 bases and J by 4 bases, and 15 bases separated the two germline ends. CDR3 sequence (DNA): TGCGCCAGCAGCCAAGATGATCGCAGGGCGGCCTATGGCTACACCTTC. Translated: CASSQDDRRAAYGYTF.

The rearrangement joins TRBV5-5 to TRBJ1-6, with TRBD1 identical over 9 bases. The V segment lost 2 bases and the J segment 4 bases; nucleotides outside the gene matches: 10. Germline V gene sequence: CDR1 SGHKS, CDR2 YYEKEE (reference sequence). This CDR3 spans 18 amino acids. Here the CDR3 reads CASSFFPLDRGYNSPLHF. The CDR3 nucleotides read TGTGCCAGCAGCTTCTTCCCCCTGGACAGGGGTTATAATTCACCCCTCCACTTT.

The gene calls are TRBV11-2 and TRBJ1-2; 7 bases map to TRBD1. V was pared by 5 bases and J by 2 bases, with 8 bases of the junction left unmatched. CDR3 length: 15 amino acids. CDR1 SGHAT and CDR2 FQNNGV come from the germline V gene. This CDR3 reads CASSESPGQNYGYTF. The CDR3 DNA is TGTGCCAGCAGCGAGAGCCCGGGACAGAACTATGGCTACACCTTC.

CDR3 region: CASTSEEETQYF. CDR3 DNA sequence: TGTGCCAGCACATCGGAGGAGGAGACCCAGTACTTC. The chain joins TRBV6-5 to TRBJ2-5; a possible D gene is TRBD2 (5 bases). The V gene lost 7 bases and the J gene lost 5 bases, with 11 bases spanning the gap. Germline CDR1 MNHEY, CDR2 SVGAGI. This CDR3 spans 12 amino acids.

Note on this clone: The junction and the germline gene differ at one end; a read error may be behind it. V usage is TRBV7-9 and J usage is TRBJ2-7; no reliable D call. CDR1 and CDR2 from the germline V gene are SEHNR and FQNEAQ (reference sequence). The CDR3 runs 14 residues. The CDR3 DNA reads as TGTTCCAGCAGCTTAGGTGTCCGGAGCTACGAGCAGTACTTC. Translated: CSSSLGVRSYEQYF.

This chain connects TRBV28 to TRBJ1-4; no definite D call. The CDR3 is 11 residues long. V was trimmed by 4 bases and J by 8 bases, leaving 5 bases between them. CDR1 MDHEN and CDR2 SYDVKM come from the germline V gene. CDR3 nucleotide sequence: TGTGCCAGCAGTTCCAGGGAAAAACTGTTTTTT. Its translation is CASSSREKLFF.

The chain uses TRBV9 and TRBJ1-5; perhaps TRBD1 as D (5 bases). There are 15 residues in the CDR3. Germline V lookup: CDR1 SGDLS, CDR2 YYNGEE. V lost 3 bases to trimming and J lost 4 bases, with 14 bases between them. CDR3 in DNA: TGTGCCAGCAGCGCGGATGACAGTTGGAATCAGCCCCAGCATTTT. Protein: CASSADDSWNQPQHF.

CDR3 amino acids: CASRYGYSSYEQYF. CDR3 in DNA: TGCGCCAGCCGCTATGGGTACAGCTCCTACGAGCAGTACTTC. This rearrangement joins TRBV5-1 to TRBJ2-7; D ambiguous. Trimming stripped 7 bases from V and 0 bases from J, with 14 bases between. Germline CDR1 SGHRS, CDR2 YFSETQ. The CDR3 runs 14 residues.

The rearrangement joins TRBV2 to TRBJ2-3; unclear D gene. CDR1 and CDR2 (germline): SNHLY, FYNNEI. V lost 6 bases and J 6 bases, leaving 7 bases between the germline ends. This CDR3 is 11 amino acids long. Here the CDR3 reads CASREFDTQYF. Here the CDR3 DNA reads TGTGCCAGCAGAGAGTTCGATACGCAGTATTTT.

The V and J genes are TRBV28 and TRBJ2-7; tentative D call: TRBD1 (5 bases). V was trimmed by 7 bases and J by 2 bases, leaving 15 bases between them. The CDR3 contains 14 residues. The germline V gene has CDR1 MDHEN and CDR2 SYDVKM. CDR3 coding DNA: TGTGCCAGCACCTTAAGGGGCATTACCTACGAGCAGTACTTC. This encodes CASTLRGITYEQYF.

The chain uses TRBV9 and TRBJ2-1; 7 nucleotides align to TRBD1. This CDR3 is 15 amino acids long. The J segment lost 2 bases and the V segment lost 3 bases, leaving 5 bases of the junction unmatched. CDR1 and CDR2 (germline): SGDLS, YYNGEE. CDR3 coding DNA: TGTGCCAGCAGCGATCAGGGGGACCCCTACAATGAGCAGTTCTTC. It specifies CASSDQGDPYNEQFF.

V is TRBV28 and J is TRBJ2-1; TRBD2 might be the D (6 bases). CDR1 and CDR2 (germline): MDHEN, SYDVKM. V lost 4 bases, J lost 8 bases, and 24 bases lay in between. CDR3 length: 17 amino acids. The CDR3 region is CASSSPLLAVVHDEQFF. CDR3 sequence (DNA): TGTGCCAGCAGTTCCCCTTTACTAGCCGTCGTTCACGATGAGCAGTTCTTC.

This sequence joins TRBV6-1 and TRBJ1-1; possible D gene TRBD1, 5 bases. The germline CDR1 and CDR2 sequences are MNHNS and SASEGT. The CDR3 has 14 amino acids. V was pared by 6 bases and J by 3 bases, with 14 bases between. This CDR3 is CASRLREWDTEAFF. CDR3 DNA: TGTGCCAGCAGACTCAGGGAATGGGACACTGAAGCTTTCTTT.

V gene TRBV29-1 combines with J gene TRBJ1-2, with D maybe TRBD1 (5 bases). The CDR3 runs to 13 residues. The germline V and J ends were trimmed by 4 bases and 7 bases, with 16 bases remaining between them. CDR1 is SQVTM, CDR2 ANQGSEA, per germline. The CDR3 bases are TGCAGCGTTGCTGGGGGGAAGGATAGTGGCTACACCTTC. It yields the protein CSVAGGKDSGYTF.